This T cell receptor beta chain was sequenced during a study of cytomegalovirus exposure and HLA in healthy donors. Primers: 60 Vbeta forward and 13 Jbeta reverse. Sequencing was performed with immunoSEQ multiplex PCR; in TCRdb, only in-frame clones are kept and a portion is missing. The sample has approximately 160,000 clones; 77% are singletons. The CDR3 consists of 17 residues. Germline CDR1 reads SGHRS; CDR2 reads YFSETQ. Germline trimming cut 5 bases from V and 5 bases from J; bases unmatched to any gene: 15. The receptor comes from a woman between 25 and 40 years old in good health and CMV-seronegative. The chain couples TRBV5-1 to TRBJ1-1, with 10 bases matching TRBD1. The sequenced sample was PBMCs. The CDR3 DNA sequence: TGCGCCAGCAGTTCCCTCGGGACAGGGGATGGGAGAACTGAAGCTTTCTTT. It is translated as CASSSLGTGDGRTEAFF. Based on the CDR3 plus reference TRBV5-1 and TRBJ1-1, the full variable domain is KAGVTQTPRYLIKTRGQQVTLSCSPISGHRSVSWYQQTPGQGLQFLFEYFSETQRNKGNFPGRFSGRQFSNSRSEMNVSTLELGDSALYLCASSSLGTGDGRTEAFFGQGTRLTVV.